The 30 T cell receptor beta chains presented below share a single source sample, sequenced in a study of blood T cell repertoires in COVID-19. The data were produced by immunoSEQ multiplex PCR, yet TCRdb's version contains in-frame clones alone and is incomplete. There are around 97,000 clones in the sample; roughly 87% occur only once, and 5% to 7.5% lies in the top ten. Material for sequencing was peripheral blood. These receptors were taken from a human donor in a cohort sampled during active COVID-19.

The CDR3 loop is CASSLGASIYEQYF. CDR3 DNA: TGTGCCAGCAGCTTAGGGGCTAGCATCTACGAGCAGTACTTC. The chain is built from TRBV11-2 and TRBJ2-7, with TRBD2 as a possible D gene (5 bases). CDR1 SGHAT and CDR2 FQNNGV come from the germline V gene. CDR3 size: 14 residues. V lost 1 base to trimming and J lost 3 bases, with 10 bases between them.

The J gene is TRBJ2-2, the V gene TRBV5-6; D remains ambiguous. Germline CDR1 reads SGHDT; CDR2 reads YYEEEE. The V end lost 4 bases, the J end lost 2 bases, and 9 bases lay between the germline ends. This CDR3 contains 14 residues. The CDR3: CASSEVTNTGELFF. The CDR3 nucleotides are TGTGCCAGCAGCGAAGTTACTAACACCGGGGAGCTGTTTTTT.

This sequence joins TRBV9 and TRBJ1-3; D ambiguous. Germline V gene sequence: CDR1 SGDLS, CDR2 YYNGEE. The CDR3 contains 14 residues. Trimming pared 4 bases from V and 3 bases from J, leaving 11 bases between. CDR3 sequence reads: CASSPQKFGNTIYF. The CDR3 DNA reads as TGTGCCAGCAGCCCTCAGAAGTTTGGAAACACCATATATTTT.

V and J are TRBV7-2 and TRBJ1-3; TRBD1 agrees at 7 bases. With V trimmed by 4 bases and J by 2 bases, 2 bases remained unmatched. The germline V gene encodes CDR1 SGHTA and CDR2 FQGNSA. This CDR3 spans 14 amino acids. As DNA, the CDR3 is TGTGCCAGCAGCTCGACAGGGCCTGGAAACACCATATATTTT. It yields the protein CASSSTGPGNTIYF. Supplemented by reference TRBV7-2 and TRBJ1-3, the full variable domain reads GAGVSQSPSNKVTEKGKDVELRCDPISGHTALYWYRQSLGQGLEFLIYFQGNSAPDKSGLPSDRFSAERTGGSVSTLTIQRTQQEDSAVYLCASSSTGPGNTIYFGEGSWLTVV.

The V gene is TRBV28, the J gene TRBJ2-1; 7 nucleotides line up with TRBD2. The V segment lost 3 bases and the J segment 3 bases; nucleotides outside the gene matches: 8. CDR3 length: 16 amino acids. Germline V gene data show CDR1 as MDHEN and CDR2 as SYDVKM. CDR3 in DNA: TGTGCCAGCAGTTTGAGAGGTGCTAGCGGCTACAATGAGCAGTTCTTC. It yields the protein CASSLRGASGYNEQFF.

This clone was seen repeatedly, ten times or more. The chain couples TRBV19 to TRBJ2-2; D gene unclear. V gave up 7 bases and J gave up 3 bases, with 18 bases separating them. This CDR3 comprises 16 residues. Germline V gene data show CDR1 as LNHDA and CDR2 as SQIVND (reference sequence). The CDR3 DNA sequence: TGTGCCAGTAAACCTCAATCGAGTATTGACACCGGGGAGCTGTTTTTT. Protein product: CASKPQSSIDTGELFF. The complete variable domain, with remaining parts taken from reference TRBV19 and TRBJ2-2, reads DGGITQSPKYLFRKEGQNVTLSCEQNLNHDAMYWYRQDPGQGLRLIYYSQIVNDFQKGDIAEGYSVSREKKESFPLTVTSAQKNPTAFYLCASKPQSSIDTGELFFGEGSRLTVL.

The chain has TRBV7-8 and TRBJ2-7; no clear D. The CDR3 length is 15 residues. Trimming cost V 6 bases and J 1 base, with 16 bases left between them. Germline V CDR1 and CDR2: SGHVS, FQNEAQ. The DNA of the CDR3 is TGTGCCAGCAGACTGACTCCGGTACCGTCCTACGAGCAGTACTTC. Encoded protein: CASRLTPVPSYEQYF.

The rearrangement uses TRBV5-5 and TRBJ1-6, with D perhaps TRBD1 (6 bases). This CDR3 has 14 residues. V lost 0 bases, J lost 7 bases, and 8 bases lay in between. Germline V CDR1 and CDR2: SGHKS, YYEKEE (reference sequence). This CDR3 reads CASSLGGLNSPLHF. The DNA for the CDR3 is TGTGCCAGCAGCTTGGGGGGGCTAAATTCACCCCTCCACTTT.

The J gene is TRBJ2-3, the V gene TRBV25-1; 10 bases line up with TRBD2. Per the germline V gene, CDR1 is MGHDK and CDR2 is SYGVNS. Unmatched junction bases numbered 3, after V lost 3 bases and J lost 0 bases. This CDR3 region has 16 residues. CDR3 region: CASSDRTSGSTDTQYF. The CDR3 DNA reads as TGTGCCAGCAGTGATAGGACTAGCGGAAGCACAGATACGCAGTATTTT.

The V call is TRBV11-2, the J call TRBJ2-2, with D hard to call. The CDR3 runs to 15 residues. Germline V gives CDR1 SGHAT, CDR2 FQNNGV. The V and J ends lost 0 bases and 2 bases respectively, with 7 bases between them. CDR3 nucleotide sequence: TGTGCCAGCAGCTTAGATCTTTTCAACACCGGGGAGCTGTTTTTT. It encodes CASSLDLFNTGELFF.

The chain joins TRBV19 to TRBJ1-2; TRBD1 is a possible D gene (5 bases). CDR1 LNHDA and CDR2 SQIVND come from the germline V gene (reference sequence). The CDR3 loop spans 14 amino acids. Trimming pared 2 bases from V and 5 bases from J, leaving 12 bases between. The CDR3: CASSITTGPYGYTF. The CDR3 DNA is TGTGCCAGTAGTATAACAACAGGACCTTATGGCTACACCTTC.

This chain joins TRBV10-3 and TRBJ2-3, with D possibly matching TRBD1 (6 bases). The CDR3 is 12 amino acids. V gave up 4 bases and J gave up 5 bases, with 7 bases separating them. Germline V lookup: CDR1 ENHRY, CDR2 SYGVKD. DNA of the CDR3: TGTGCCATCAGTGCACAGGGAGATACGCAGTATTTT. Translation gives CAISAQGDTQYF.

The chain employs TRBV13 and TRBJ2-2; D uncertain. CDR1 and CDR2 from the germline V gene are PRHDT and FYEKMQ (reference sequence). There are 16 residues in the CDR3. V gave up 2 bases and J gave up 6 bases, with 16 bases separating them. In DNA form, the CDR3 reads TGTGCCAGCAGCTTAAGAGTCGCAGGATGGGCCGGGGAGCTGTTTTTT. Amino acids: CASSLRVAGWAGELFF.

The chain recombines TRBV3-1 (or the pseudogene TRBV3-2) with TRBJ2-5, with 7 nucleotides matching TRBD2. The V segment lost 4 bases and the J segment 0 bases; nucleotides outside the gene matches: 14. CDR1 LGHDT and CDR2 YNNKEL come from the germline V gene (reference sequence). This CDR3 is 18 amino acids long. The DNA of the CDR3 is TGTGCCAGCAGCCCCATAGGGGAAGCGGGGCCAAACCAAGAGACCCAGTACTTC. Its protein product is CASSPIGEAGPNQETQYF.

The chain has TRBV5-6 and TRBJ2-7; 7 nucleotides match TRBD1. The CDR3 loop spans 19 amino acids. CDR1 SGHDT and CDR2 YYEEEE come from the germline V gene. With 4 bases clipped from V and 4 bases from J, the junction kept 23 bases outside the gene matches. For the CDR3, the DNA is TGTGCCAGCAGCCCGCCGGGACACAGGGGATCCGAGAGGAAGTACGAGCAGTACTTC. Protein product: CASSPPGHRGSERKYEQYF.

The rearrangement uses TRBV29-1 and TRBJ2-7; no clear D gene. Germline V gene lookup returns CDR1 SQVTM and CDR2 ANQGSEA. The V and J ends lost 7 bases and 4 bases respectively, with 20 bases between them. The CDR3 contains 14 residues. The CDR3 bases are TGCAGCGCGGCCCCAGGTGGCGCAAAGTACGAGCAGTACTTC. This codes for CSAAPGGAKYEQYF.

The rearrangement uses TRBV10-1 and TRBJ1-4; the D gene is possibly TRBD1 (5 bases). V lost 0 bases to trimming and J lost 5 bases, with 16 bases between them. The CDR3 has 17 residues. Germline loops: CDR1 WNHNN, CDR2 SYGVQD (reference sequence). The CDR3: CASSESGYLQGNEKLFF. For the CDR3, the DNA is TGCGCCAGCAGTGAGTCCGGCTATCTCCAGGGAAATGAAAAACTGTTTTTT.

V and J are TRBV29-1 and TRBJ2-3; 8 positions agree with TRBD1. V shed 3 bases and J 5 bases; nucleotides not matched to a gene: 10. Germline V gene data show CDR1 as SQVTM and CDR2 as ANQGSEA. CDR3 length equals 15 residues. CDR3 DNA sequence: TGCAGCGTTGAGGACACCGCGGACAGGGAAGATACGCAGTATTTT. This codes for CSVEDTADREDTQYF.

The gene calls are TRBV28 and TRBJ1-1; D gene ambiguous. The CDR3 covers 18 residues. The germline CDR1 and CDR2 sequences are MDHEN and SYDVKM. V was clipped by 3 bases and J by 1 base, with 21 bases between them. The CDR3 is CASSFLTTTSLENTEAFF. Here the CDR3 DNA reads TGTGCCAGCAGTTTCCTCACCACTACAAGTCTAGAGAACACTGAAGCTTTCTTT. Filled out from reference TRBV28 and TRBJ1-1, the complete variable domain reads DVKVTQSSRYLVKRTGEKVFLECVQDMDHENMFWYRQDPGLGLRLIYFSYDVKMKEKGDIPEGYSVSREKKERFSLILESASTNQTSMYLCASSFLTTTSLENTEAFFGQGTRLTVV.

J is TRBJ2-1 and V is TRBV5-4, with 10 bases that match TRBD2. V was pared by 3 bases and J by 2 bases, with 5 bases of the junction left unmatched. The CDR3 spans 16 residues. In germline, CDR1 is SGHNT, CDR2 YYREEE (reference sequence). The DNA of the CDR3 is TGTGCCAGCAGCTCTAGCGGGGGTGCGGCCTACAATGAGCAGTTCTTC. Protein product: CASSSSGGAAYNEQFF. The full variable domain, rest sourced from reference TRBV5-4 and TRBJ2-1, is ETGVTQSPTHLIKTRGQQVTLRCSSQSGHNTVSWYQQALGQGPQFIFQYYREEENGRGNFPPRFSGLQFPNYSSELNVNALELDDSALYLCASSSSGGAAYNEQFFGPGTRLTVL.

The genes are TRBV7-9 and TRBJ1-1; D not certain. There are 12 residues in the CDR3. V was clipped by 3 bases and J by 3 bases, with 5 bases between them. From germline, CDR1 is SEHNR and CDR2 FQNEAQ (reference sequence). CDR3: CASSFGHTEAFF. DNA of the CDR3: TGTGCCAGCAGCTTTGGCCACACTGAAGCTTTCTTT.

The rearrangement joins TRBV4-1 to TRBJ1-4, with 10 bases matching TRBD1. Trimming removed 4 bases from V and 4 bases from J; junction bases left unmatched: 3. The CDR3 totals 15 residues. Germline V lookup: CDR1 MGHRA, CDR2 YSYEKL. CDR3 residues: CASSRQGASNEKLFF. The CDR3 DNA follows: TGCGCCAGCAGCCGACAGGGGGCCAGTAATGAAAAACTGTTTTTT.

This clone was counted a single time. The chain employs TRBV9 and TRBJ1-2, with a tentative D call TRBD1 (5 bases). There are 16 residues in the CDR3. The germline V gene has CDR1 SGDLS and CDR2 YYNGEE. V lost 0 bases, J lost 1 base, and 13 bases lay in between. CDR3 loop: CASSVDGRAFNYGYTF. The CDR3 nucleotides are TGTGCCAGCAGCGTAGATGGCAGGGCGTTTAACTATGGCTACACCTTC.

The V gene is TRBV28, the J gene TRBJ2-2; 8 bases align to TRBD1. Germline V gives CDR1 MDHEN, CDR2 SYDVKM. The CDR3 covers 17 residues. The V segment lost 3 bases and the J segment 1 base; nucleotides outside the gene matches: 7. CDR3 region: CASSLPAGTGNTGELFF. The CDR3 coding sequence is TGTGCCAGCAGTTTGCCTGCCGGGACAGGGAACACCGGGGAGCTGTTTTTT.

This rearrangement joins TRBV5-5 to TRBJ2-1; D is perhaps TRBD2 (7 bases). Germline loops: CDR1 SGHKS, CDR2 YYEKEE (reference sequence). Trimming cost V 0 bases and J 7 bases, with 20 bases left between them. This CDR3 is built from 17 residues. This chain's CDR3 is CASSLGRGAGEFNEQFF. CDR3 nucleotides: TGTGCCAGCAGCTTGGGACGGGGGGCGGGCGAGTTTAATGAGCAGTTCTTC.

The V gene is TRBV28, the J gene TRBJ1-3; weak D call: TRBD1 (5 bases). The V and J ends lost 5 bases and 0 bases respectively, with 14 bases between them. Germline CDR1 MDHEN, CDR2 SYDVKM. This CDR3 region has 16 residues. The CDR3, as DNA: TGTGCCAGCAGTGGCCTCAGGGCCTCCTCTGGAAACACCATATATTTT. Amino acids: CASSGLRASSGNTIYF.

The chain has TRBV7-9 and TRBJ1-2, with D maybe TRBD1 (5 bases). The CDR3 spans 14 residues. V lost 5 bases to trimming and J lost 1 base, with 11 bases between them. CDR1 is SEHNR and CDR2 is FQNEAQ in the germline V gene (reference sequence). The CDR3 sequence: CASSTGQGNYGYTF. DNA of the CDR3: TGTGCCAGCAGCACCGGTCAGGGTAACTATGGCTACACCTTC.

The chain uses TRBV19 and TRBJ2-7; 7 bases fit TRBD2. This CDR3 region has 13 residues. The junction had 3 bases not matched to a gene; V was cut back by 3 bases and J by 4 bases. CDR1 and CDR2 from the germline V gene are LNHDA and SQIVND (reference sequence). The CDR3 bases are TGTGCCAGTAGTATTCAAGCGGGGTACGAGCAGTACTTC. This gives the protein CASSIQAGYEQYF.

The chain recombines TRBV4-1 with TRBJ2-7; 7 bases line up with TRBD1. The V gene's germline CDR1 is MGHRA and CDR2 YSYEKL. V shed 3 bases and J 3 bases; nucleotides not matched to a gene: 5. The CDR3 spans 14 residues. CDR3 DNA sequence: TGCGCCAGCAGCCAGCGGACAGGACTCTACGAGCAGTACTTC. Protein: CASSQRTGLYEQYF.

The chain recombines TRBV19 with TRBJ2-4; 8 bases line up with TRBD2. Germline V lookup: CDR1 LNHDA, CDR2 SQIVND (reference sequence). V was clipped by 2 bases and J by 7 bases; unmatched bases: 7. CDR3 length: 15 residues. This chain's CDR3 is CASSISNRGGNIQYF. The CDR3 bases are TGTGCCAGTAGTATAAGTAACCGGGGGGGTAACATTCAGTACTTC.